A selection of T cell receptor beta chains follows, all from one sample in a study of blood T cell repertoires in COVID-19. Assay: immunoSEQ multiplex PCR; the TCRdb copy retains only in-frame clones and omits some. The sample lists some 190,000 clones, 85% to 90% occurring once. The specimen sequenced was peripheral blood. The receptors originated from a human donor in a cohort sampled during active COVID-19. Each CDR3 is given with its conserved first and last residue. A D gene is named only where the DNA matches it firmly. The listing skips clone size in some rows; elsewhere it reads once, few, many or a size class.

d_call clone_size j_call v_call cdr3_aa cdr3_nt
. . TRBJ1-6 TRBV30 CAWSVIGDLLGSPLHF TGTGCCTGGAGTGTCATCGGGGATTTGTTGGGTTCACCCCTCCACTTT
TRBD1 . TRBJ2-7 TRBV5-1 CASSRTGAGTYEQYF TGCGCCAGCAGTCGAACAGGGGCGGGTACCTACGAGCAGTACTTC
. . TRBJ2-1 TRBV7-2 CASSLVAGDYNEQFF TGTGCCAGCAGCTTAGTAGCAGGGGACTACAATGAGCAGTTCTTC
TRBD1 . TRBJ2-3 TRBV28 CASSRDRVRDTQYF TGTGCCAGCAGCCGGGACAGGGTTCGTGATACGCAGTATTTT
. . TRBJ2-1 TRBV27 CASSAYRDRGNEQFF TGTGCCAGCAGTGCATACAGGGATCGCGGGAATGAGCAGTTCTTC
TRBD1 . TRBJ2-3 TRBV29-1 CSAGDRVFTDTQYF TGCAGCGCCGGAGACAGGGTATTCACAGATACGCAGTATTTT
. . TRBJ1-1 TRBV25-1 CASSEYGSRGEAFF TGTGCCAGCAGTGAATATGGCTCAAGGGGAGAAGCTTTCTTT
TRBD1 . TRBJ1-3 TRBV18 CASSSGQGNTIYF TGTGCCAGCTCATCCGGACAGGGCAACACCATATATTTT
TRBD1 . TRBJ2-7 TRBV18 CASSHSGTGGAEQYF TGTGCCAGCTCACATTCCGGGACAGGGGGCGCCGAGCAGTACTTC
. . TRBJ2-7 TRBV5-1 CASSFSGALSYEQYF TGCGCCAGCAGCTTTTCAGGGGCCCTCTCCTACGAGCAGTACTTC
. . TRBJ2-2 TRBV5-1 CASSLSYGETAGELFF TGCGCCAGCAGCTTGTCGTATGGGGAGACCGCCGGGGAGCTGTTTTTT
. . TRBJ2-2 TRBV7-9 CASSTIRPTGELFF TGTGCCAGCAGCACTATAAGGCCCACCGGGGAGCTGTTTTTT
. . TRBJ2-2 TRBV6-2/TRBV6-3 CASSYSRAGRHTGELFF TGTGCCAGCAGTTACTCGAGGGCGGGACGGCACACCGGGGAGCTGTTTTTT
TRBD2 . TRBJ2-3 TRBV2 CASTPSSGSFADTQYF TGTGCCAGCACACCGTCTAGCGGGAGTTTCGCAGATACGCAGTATTTT
TRBD2 . TRBJ2-3 TRBV5-1 CASSYSGASTDTQYF TGCGCCAGCAGCTATAGCGGGGCCAGCACAGATACGCAGTATTTT
TRBD1 . TRBJ2-1 TRBV7-6 CASSLAETGTGGSNEQFF TGTGCCAGCAGCTTAGCAGAGACCGGGACAGGGGGATCTAATGAGCAGTTCTTC
. . TRBJ1-6 TRBV2 CASRDHRRGYSPLHF TGTGCCAGCAGAGACCACAGACGTGGGTATTCACCCCTCCACTTT
TRBD2 . TRBJ2-1 TRBV18 CASSPLLAGLLYNEQFF TGTGCCAGCTCACCACTGCTAGCGGGACTTCTCTACAATGAGCAGTTCTTC
. once TRBJ2-3 TRBV5-1 CASSLNAARTARRKDTQYF TGCGCCAGCAGCTTGAATGCAGCCAGGACTGCTCGGAGGAAAGATACGCAGTATTTT
TRBD2 . TRBJ2-3 TRBV6-5 CASRGPRGGTDTQYF TGTGCCAGCAGGGGCCCGCGGGGGGGCACAGATACGCAGTATTTT
. few TRBJ2-3 TRBV14 CASSPLGDTYTDTQYF TGTGCCAGCAGCCCACTTGGGGACACATACACAGATACGCAGTATTTT
. once TRBJ1-1 TRBV7-2 CASSLPGGITEAFF TGTGCCAGCAGCTTACCAGGTGGTATCACTGAAGCTTTCTTT
TRBD1 . TRBJ1-2 TRBV18 CASSRQGVPYGYTF TGTGCCAGCTCCCGACAGGGGGTACCCTATGGCTACACCTTC
. . TRBJ1-5 TRBV19 CASSIEGGAYGNQPQHF TGTGCCAGTAGTATAGAAGGGGGGGCTTATGGCAATCAGCCCCAGCATTTT
. . TRBJ2-1 TRBV2 CASQRLAEQFF TGTGCCAGCCAGCGACTTGCTGAGCAGTTCTTC
. . TRBJ2-1 TRBV5-6 CASSPRDLNSYNEQFF TGTGCCAGCAGCCCCAGGGACTTAAACTCCTACAATGAGCAGTTCTTC
. . TRBJ2-3 TRBV11-3 CASSLGDLDTQYF TGTGCCAGCAGCTTAGGAGATCTAGATACGCAGTATTTT
. few TRBJ2-7 TRBV11-3 CASSLDPGLEQYF TGTGCCAGCAGCTTAGATCCAGGGCTCGAGCAGTACTTC
TRBD2 . TRBJ2-1 TRBV11-2 CASGGASGNNEQFF TGTGCCAGCGGAGGGGCTAGCGGGAACAATGAGCAGTTCTTC
TRBD1 few TRBJ1-2 TRBV7-9 CASSPDRGIRGYTF TGTGCCAGCAGCCCGGACAGGGGAATACGGGGCTACACCTTC
. once TRBJ1-1 TRBV6-2/TRBV6-3 CASSDVATNTEAFF TGTGCCAGCAGCGATGTGGCCACCAACACTGAAGCTTTCTTT
. . TRBJ2-7 TRBV11-3 CASSLGSPASYEQYF TGTGCCAGCAGCTTAGGTAGTCCAGCGTCCTACGAGCAGTACTTC
TRBD2 . TRBJ2-1 TRBV30 CAWKGSGRANEQFF TGTGCCTGGAAAGGTAGCGGGAGGGCGAATGAGCAGTTCTTC